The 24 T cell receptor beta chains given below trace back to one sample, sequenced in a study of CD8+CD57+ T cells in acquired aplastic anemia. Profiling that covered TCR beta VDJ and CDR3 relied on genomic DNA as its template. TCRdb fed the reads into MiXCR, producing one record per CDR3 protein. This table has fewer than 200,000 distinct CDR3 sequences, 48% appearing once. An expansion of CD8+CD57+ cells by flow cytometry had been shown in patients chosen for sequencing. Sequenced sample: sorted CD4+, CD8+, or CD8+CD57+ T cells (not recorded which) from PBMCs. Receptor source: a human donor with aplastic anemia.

The CDR3 nucleotides read TGTGCCACCAGTGGCGCTAGGGCAGATACGCAGTATTTT. Its protein is CATSGARADTQYF. The chain has TRBV24-1 and TRBJ2-3; no definite D call. The CDR3 is 13 residues long. Germline assignment: CDR1 KGHDR and CDR2 SFDVKD. The V and J ends lost 5 bases and 4 bases respectively, with 9 bases between them.

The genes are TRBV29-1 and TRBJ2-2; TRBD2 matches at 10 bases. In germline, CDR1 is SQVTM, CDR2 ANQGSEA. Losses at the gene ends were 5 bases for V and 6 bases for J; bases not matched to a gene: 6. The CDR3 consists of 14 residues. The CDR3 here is CSVRAGGRSGELFF. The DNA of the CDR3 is TGCAGCGTTCGAGCGGGGGGGAGATCCGGGGAGCTGTTTTTT.

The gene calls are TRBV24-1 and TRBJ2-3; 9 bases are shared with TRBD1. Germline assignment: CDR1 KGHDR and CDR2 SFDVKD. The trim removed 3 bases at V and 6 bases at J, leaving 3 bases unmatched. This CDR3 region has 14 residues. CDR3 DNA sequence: TGTGCCACCAGTGATCCCGGACAGGGGGATACGCAGTATTTT. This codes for CATSDPGQGDTQYF.

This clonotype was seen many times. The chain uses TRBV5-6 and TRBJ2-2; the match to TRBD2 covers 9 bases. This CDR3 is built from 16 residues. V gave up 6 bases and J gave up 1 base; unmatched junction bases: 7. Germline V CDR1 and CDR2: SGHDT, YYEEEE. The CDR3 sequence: CASNRSGRQNTGELFF. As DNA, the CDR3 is TGTGCCAGCAACCGTAGCGGGAGACAGAACACCGGGGAGCTGTTTTTT.

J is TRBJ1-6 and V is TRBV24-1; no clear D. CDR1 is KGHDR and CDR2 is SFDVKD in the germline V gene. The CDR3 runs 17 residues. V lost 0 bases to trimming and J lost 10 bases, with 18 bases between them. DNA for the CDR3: TGTGCCACCAGTGATTTGTCCGGCACGGAAGAGTGGTCACCCCTCCACTTT. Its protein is CATSDLSGTEEWSPLHF.

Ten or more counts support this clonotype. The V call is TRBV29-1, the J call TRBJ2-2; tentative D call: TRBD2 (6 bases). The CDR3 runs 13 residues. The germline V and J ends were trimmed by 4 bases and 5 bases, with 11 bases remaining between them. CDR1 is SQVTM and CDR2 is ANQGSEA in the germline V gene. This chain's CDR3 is CSVGAGLTGELFF. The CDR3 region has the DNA TGCAGCGTTGGAGCGGGCCTGACCGGGGAGCTGTTTTTT.

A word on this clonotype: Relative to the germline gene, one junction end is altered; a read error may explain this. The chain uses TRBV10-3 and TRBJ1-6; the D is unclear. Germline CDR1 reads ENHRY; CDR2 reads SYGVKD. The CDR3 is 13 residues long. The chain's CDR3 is CASSYTPRGALHF. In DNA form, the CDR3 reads TGTGCCAGCAGTTACACTCCCCGGGGAGCCCTCCACTTT.

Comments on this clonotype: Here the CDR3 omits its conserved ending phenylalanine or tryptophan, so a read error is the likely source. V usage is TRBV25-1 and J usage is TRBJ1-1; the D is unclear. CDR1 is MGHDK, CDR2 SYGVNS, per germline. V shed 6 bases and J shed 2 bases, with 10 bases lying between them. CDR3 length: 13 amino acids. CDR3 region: CASSLAGNTEAFS. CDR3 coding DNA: TGTGCCAGCAGCTTGGCCGGTAACACTGAAGCTTTCTCT.

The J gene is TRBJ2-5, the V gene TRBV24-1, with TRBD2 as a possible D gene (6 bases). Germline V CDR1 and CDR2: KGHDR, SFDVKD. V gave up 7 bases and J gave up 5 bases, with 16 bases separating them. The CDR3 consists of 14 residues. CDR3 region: CATRSAGREETQYF. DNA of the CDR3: TGTGCCACCAGAAGTGCAGGTCGGGAGGAGACCCAGTACTTC.

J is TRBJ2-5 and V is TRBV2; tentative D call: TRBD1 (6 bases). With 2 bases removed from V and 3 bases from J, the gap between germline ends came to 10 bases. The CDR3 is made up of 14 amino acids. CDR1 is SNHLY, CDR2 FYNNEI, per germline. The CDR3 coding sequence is TGTGCCAGCAGTGAATTTCGGACAGAAGAGACCCAGTACTTC. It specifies CASSEFRTEETQYF. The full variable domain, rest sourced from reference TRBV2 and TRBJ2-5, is EPEVTQTPSHQVTQMGQEVILRCVPISNHLYFYWYRQILGQKVEFLVSFYNNEISEKSEIFDDQFSVERPDGSNFTLKIRSTKLEDSAMYFCASSEFRTEETQYFGPGTRLLVL.

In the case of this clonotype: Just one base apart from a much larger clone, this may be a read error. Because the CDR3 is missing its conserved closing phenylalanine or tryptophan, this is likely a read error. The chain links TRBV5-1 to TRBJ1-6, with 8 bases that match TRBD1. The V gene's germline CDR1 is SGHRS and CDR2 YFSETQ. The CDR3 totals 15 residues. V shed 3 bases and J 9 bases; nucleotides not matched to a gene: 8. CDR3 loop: CASSSRQGQASPLHL. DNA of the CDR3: TGCGCCAGCAGCTCCCGACAGGGACAGGCTTCACCCCTCCACCTT.

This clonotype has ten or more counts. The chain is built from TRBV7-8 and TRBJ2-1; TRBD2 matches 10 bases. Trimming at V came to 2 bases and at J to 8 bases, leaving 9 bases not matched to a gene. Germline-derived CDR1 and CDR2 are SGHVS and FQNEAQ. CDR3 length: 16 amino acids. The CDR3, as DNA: TGTGCCAGCAGCTTATCCCTCCTAGCGGGAGTATATGAGCAGTTCTTC. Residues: CASSLSLLAGVYEQFF.

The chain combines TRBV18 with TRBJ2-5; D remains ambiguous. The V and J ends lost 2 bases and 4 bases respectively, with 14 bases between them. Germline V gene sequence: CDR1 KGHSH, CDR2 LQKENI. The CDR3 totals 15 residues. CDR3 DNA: TGTGCCAGCTCACCAGAGTACTCCCCACGAGAGACCCAGTACTTC. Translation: CASSPEYSPRETQYF.

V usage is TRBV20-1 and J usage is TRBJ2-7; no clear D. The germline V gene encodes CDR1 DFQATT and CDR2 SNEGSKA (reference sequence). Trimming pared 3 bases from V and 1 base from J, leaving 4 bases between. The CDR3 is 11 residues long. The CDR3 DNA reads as TGCAGTGCTAGCGGATCCTACGAGCAGTACTTC. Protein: CSASGSYEQYF.

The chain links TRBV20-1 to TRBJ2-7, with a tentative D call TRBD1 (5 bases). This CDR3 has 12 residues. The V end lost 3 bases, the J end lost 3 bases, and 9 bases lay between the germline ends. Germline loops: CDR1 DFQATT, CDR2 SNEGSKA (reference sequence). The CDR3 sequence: CSASRGSYEQYF. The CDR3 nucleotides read TGCAGTGCTAGTAGGGGTAGCTACGAGCAGTACTTC.

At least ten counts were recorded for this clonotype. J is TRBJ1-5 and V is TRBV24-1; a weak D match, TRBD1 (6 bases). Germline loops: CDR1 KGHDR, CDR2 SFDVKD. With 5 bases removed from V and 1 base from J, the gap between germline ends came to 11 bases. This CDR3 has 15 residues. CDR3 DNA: TGTGCCACCAGTGGCAGGGGTGGAAGCAATCAGCCCCAGCATTTT. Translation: CATSGRGGSNQPQHF.

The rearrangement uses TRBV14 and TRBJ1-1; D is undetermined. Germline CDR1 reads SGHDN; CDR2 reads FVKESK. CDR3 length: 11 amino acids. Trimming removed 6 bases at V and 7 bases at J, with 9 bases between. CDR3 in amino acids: CASSKGGEAFF. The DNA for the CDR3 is TGTGCCAGCAGTAAAGGCGGTGAAGCTTTCTTT.

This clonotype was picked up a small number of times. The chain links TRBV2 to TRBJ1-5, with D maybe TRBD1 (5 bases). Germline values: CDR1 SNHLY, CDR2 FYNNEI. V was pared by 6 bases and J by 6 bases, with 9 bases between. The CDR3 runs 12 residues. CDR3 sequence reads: CASRGDGQPQHF. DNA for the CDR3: TGTGCCAGCAGAGGGGATGGTCAGCCCCAGCATTTT.

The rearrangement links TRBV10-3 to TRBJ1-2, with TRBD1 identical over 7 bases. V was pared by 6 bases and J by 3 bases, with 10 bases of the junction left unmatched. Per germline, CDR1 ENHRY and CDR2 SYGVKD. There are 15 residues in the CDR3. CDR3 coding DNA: TGTGCCATCAGCACCATGACAGGGTCGGACTATGGCTACACCTTC. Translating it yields CAISTMTGSDYGYTF.

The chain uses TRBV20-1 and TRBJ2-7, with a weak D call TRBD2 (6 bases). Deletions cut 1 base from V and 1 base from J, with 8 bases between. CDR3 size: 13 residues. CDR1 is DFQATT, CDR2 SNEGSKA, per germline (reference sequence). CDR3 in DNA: TGCAGTGCTAGAGTCGGGAGTTCCTACGAGCAGTACTTC. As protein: CSARVGSSYEQYF.

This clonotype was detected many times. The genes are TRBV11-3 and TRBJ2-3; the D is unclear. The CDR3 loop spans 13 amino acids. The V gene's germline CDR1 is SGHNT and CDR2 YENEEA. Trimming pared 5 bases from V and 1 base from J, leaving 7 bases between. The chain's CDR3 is CASSSPRTDTQYF. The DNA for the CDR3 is TGTGCCAGCAGCAGCCCGCGCACAGATACGCAGTATTTT.

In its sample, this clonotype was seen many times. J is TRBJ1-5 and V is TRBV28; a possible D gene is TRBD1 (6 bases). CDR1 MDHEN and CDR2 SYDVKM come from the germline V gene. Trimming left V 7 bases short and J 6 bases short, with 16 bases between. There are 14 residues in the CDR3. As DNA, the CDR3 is TGTGCCAGCACTCTACAGGGCGGAGGTCAGCCCCAGCATTTT. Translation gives CASTLQGGGQPQHF.

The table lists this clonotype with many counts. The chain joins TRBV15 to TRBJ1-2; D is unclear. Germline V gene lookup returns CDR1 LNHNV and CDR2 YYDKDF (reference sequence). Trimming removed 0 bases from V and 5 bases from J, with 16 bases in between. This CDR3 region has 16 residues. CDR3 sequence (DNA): TGTGCCACCAGCAGAGATGGCGGAGGGCAGGATTATGGCTACACCTTC. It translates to CATSRDGGGQDYGYTF.

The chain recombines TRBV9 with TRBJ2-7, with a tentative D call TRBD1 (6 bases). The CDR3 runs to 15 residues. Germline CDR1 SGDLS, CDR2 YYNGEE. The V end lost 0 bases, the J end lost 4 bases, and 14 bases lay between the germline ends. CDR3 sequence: CASSVATGTGYEQYF. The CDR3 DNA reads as TGTGCCAGCAGCGTAGCCACAGGGACGGGGTACGAGCAGTACTTC.